This T cell receptor (beta chain) came from a study of T cells in Graves' hyperthyroidism and ophthalmopathy. Study findings and constraints: Stable hyperthyroidism was told apart from ophthalmopathy by a model built on 13 V-J features.

This clonotype was found many times. Its antigen remains unidentified. The TCR beta CDR3 regions underwent amplification using RNA transcripts as the source. Initially, a first-round RT-PCR of the TCR CDR3 employed the HTBI primer set. In TCRdb, the multiplex PCR reads were re-called with MiXCR into one record per CDR3 protein. Among a few hundred thousand distinct CDR3 sequences, around 14% were seen once, and the ten largest hold approximately 30%. There are 17 residues in the CDR3. Trimming shortened V by 5 bases and J by 3 bases, and 20 bases separated the two germline ends. Germline assignment: CDR1 MNHEY and CDR2 SMNVEV (reference sequence). Diagnosis of hyperthyroidism was new in patients aged 18 to 65, and its duration was under 2 months.

This chain uses TRBV27 with TRBJ2-4; D might be TRBD2 (6 bases). The sequenced material came from blood. The source of this sequence is a woman aged 18-29 years with Graves' hyperthyroidism that later progressed to Graves' ophthalmopathy. The CDR3, as DNA: TGTGCCAGCAGTCCCCTTCCACCCTTGGGGGGCAAAAACATTCAGTACTTC. Protein product: CASSPLPPLGGKNIQYF.